Presented here are 20 T cell receptor beta chains from one specimen sequenced in a study of siplizumab effects on memory and regulatory T cells. Clones were sequenced by immunoSEQ multiplex PCR, and TCRdb holds only the in-frame ones, with some missing. The sample has about 99,000 clones; more than 85% are singletons. Sequenced: Tregs sorted from blood. The receptors come from a human donor in good health.

This CDR3 reads CASLLTGWTEAFF. The CDR3 DNA is TGTGCCAGCCTGCTGACGGGTTGGACTGAAGCTTTCTTT. The chain uses TRBV6-6 and TRBJ1-1; D gene ambiguous. V was clipped by 8 bases and J by 5 bases, with 15 bases between them. There are 13 residues in the CDR3. Germline CDR1 reads MNHNY; CDR2 reads SVGAGI (reference sequence).

V and J are TRBV27 and TRBJ2-5, with 9 bases aligning to TRBD1. This CDR3 is built from 15 residues. J lost 5 bases, V lost 9 bases, and 13 bases had no gene match. CDR1 is MNHEY and CDR2 is SMNVEV in the germline V gene (reference sequence). The CDR3 loop reads CARDQGQGSGETQYF. Here the CDR3 DNA reads TGTGCCAGAGATCAAGGACAGGGGTCGGGGGAGACCCAGTACTTC.

This clone was observed once. The CDR3 sequence is CASRDNYQPQHF. DNA for the CDR3: TGTGCCAGCCGGGACAACTATCAGCCCCAGCATTTT. The rearrangement joins TRBV19 to TRBJ1-5; perhaps TRBD1 as D (6 bases). V was shortened by 9 bases and J by 5 bases, with 11 bases between the two germline ends. The CDR3 covers 12 residues. Germline values: CDR1 LNHDA, CDR2 SQIVND (reference sequence).

J is TRBJ2-1 and V is TRBV4-2, with D possibly being TRBD2 (5 bases). The CDR3 totals 14 residues. Looked up from germline, CDR1 is LGHNA and CDR2 is YNFKEQ. Trimming stripped 4 bases from V and 2 bases from J, with 9 bases between. CDR3 nucleotide sequence: TGTGCCAGCAGCCCCGGACTGACCTACAATGAGCAGTTCTTC. The encoded protein is CASSPGLTYNEQFF.

The rearrangement uses TRBV30 and TRBJ1-4; no definite D call. The CDR3 spans 14 residues. The germline V gene has CDR1 GTSNPN and CDR2 SVGIG (reference sequence). V lost 2 bases and J lost 7, with 14 bases in between. For the CDR3, the DNA is TGTGCCTGGAGTCGGGGAACGGCGGGTGAAAAACTGTTTTTT. As protein: CAWSRGTAGEKLFF.

The genes are TRBV29-1 and TRBJ2-1; 9 bases match TRBD1. The CDR3 extends over 15 amino acids. Germline V lookup: CDR1 SQVTM, CDR2 ANQGSEA. Germline trimming cut 7 bases from V and 0 bases from J; bases unmatched to any gene: 7. The CDR3 reads CSGGTGLYSYNEQFF. CDR3 bases: TGCAGCGGTGGGACAGGGCTTTACTCCTACAATGAGCAGTTCTTC.

CDR3 in amino acids: CASSLRETQYF. The CDR3 nucleotides are TGTGCCAGCAGCTTGCGCGAGACCCAGTACTTC. The chain joins TRBV5-4 to TRBJ2-5; D is ambiguous. Trimming took 1 base from V and 5 from J, leaving 3 bases between them. Germline values: CDR1 SGHNT, CDR2 YYREEE (reference sequence). There are 11 residues in the CDR3.

J is TRBJ1-1 and V is TRBV5-1; 8 bases agree with TRBD1. CDR3 size: 14 residues. The J segment lost 5 bases and the V segment lost 4 bases, leaving 7 bases of the junction unmatched. Germline lookup yields CDR1 SGHRS and CDR2 YFSETQ. The CDR3, as DNA: TGCGCCAGCAGCGGCACAGGGGGGTGGACTGAAGCTTTCTTT. Its translation is CASSGTGGWTEAFF.

This chain connects TRBV6-5 to TRBJ1-5, with D uncertain. Trimming removed 6 bases from V and 2 bases from J, with 14 bases in between. Germline V lookup: CDR1 MNHEY, CDR2 SVGAGI. The length of the CDR3 is 15 residues. For the CDR3, the DNA is TGTGCCAGCAGACGGATTGGGGTGGGCAATCAGCCCCAGCATTTT. Protein sequence: CASRRIGVGNQPQHF.

The chain uses TRBV20-1 and TRBJ1-1; D is unresolved. Germline values: CDR1 DFQATT, CDR2 SNEGSKA (reference sequence). The CDR3 extends over 11 amino acids. V was pared by 6 bases and J by 4 bases, with 9 bases between. The CDR3: CSALGLTEAFF. CDR3 nucleotide sequence: TGCAGTGCCCTAGGACTCACTGAAGCTTTCTTT.

For the CDR3, the DNA is TGTGCCTGCGGTCGGCAGCTGAAAGAGACCCAGTACTTC. Its translation is CACGRQLKETQYF. The chain has TRBV11-2 and TRBJ2-5; D gene unclear. The CDR3 consists of 13 residues. Germline CDR1 reads SGHAT; CDR2 reads FQNNGV. V lost 11 bases, J lost 3 bases, and 16 bases lay in between. Full variable domain (rest looked up from reference TRBV11-2 and TRBJ2-5): EAGVAQSPRYKIIEKRQSVAFWCNPISGHATLYWYQQILGQGPKLLIQFQNNGVVDDSQLPKDRFSAERLKGVDSTLKIQPAKLEDSAVYLCACGRQLKETQYFGPGTRLLVL.

V gene TRBV7-2 combines with J gene TRBJ2-5; possibly TRBD1 or TRBD2 for D (5 bases each). This CDR3 has 15 residues. V was clipped by 4 bases and J by 1 base, with 13 bases between them. Germline V gene lookup returns CDR1 SGHTA and CDR2 FQGNSA. For the CDR3, the DNA is TGTGCCAGCAGCTATTCCGGGGCCATCCAAGAGACCCAGTACTTC. As protein: CASSYSGAIQETQYF.

The chain recombines TRBV5-1 with TRBJ2-1; TRBD2 agrees at 8 bases. The CDR3 extends over 16 amino acids. The V segment lost 2 bases and the J segment 8 bases; nucleotides outside the gene matches: 12. Germline V gives CDR1 SGHRS, CDR2 YFSETQ. The DNA for the CDR3 is TGCGCCAGCAGCTTCAGGTTCCGGGAGGGCCCCTATGAGCAGTTCTTC. It specifies CASSFRFREGPYEQFF.

The chain combines TRBV15 with TRBJ1-2; D ambiguous. This CDR3 spans 13 amino acids. V was cut by 1 base and J by 7 bases, with 10 bases left in between. CDR1 and CDR2 (germline): LNHNV, YYDKDF (reference sequence). The CDR3 DNA follows: TGTGCCACCAGCAGAGGTGAGGGAAGTGGCTACACCTTC. Its translation: CATSRGEGSGYTF.

CDR3 residues: CASRKDGLVGAEQFF. DNA of the CDR3: TGTGCCAGCAGGAAAGACGGACTAGTCGGCGCTGAGCAGTTCTTC. This chain uses TRBV7-2 with TRBJ2-1, with 7 bases lining up with TRBD2. V lost 6 bases to trimming and J lost 9 bases; unmatched junction nucleotides: 14. The CDR3 loop spans 15 amino acids. Germline loops: CDR1 SGHTA, CDR2 FQGNSA. Full variable domain (remainder filled in from reference TRBV7-2 and TRBJ2-1): GAGVSQSPSNKVTEKGKDVELRCDPISGHTALYWYRQSLGQGLEFLIYFQGNSAPDKSGLPSDRFSAERTGGSVSTLTIQRTQQEDSAVYLCASRKDGLVGAEQFFGPGTRLTVL.

V usage is TRBV27 and J usage is TRBJ2-6; 10 bases agree with TRBD2. CDR3 length: 19 amino acids. V lost 4 bases and J lost 4; bases outside the gene matches: 13. Germline V gene data show CDR1 as MNHEY and CDR2 as SMNVEV (reference sequence). The CDR3 loop is CASSSRLAGRVGGANVLTF. The CDR3 DNA reads TGTGCCAGCAGTTCTCGACTAGCGGGCCGGGTAGGCGGGGCCAACGTCCTGACTTTC.

The chain employs TRBV30 and TRBJ2-6; D gene uncertain. Germline V gives CDR1 GTSNPN, CDR2 SVGIG (reference sequence). The germline V and J ends were trimmed by 5 bases and 0 bases, with 5 bases remaining between them. The CDR3 is made up of 13 amino acids. For the CDR3, the DNA is TGTGCCTGGGCAGCCTCTGGGGCCAACGTCCTGACTTTC. Translated: CAWAASGANVLTF. Full variable domain (remainder filled in from reference TRBV30 and TRBJ2-6): SQTIHQWPATLVQPVGSPLSLECTVEGTSNPNLYWYRQAAGRGLQLLFYSVGIGQISSEVPQNLSASRPQDRQFILSSKKLLLSDSGFYLCAWAASGANVLTFGAGSRLTVL.

This clone has a single count. The chain uses TRBV7-9 and TRBJ2-7, with D perhaps given as TRBD1 or TRBD2 (6 bases each). CDR1 is SEHNR and CDR2 is FQNEAQ in the germline V gene (reference sequence). The V gene lost 1 base and the J gene lost 5 bases, with 21 bases spanning the gap. The CDR3 loop spans 17 amino acids. This chain's CDR3 is CASSLGSGGQRSHEQYF. The CDR3 nucleotides read TGTGCCAGCAGCTTAGGCAGTGGGGGGCAGAGGAGCCACGAGCAGTACTTC. Filled out from reference TRBV7-9 and TRBJ2-7, the complete variable domain reads DTGVSQNPRHKITKRGQNVTFRCDPISEHNRLYWYRQTLGQGPEFLTYFQNEAQLEKSRLLSDRFSAERPKGSFSTLEIQRTEQGDSAMYLCASSLGSGGQRSHEQYFGPGTRLTVT.

The CDR3 spells CASSGQGYGNTIYF. CDR3 nucleotides: TGTGCCAGCAGTGGCCAGGGTTATGGAAACACCATATATTTT. This chain joins TRBV2 and TRBJ1-3; tentatively, D is TRBD1 (5 bases). This CDR3 contains 14 residues. The V gene's germline CDR1 is SNHLY and CDR2 FYNNEI. V shed 4 bases and J shed 3 bases, with 10 bases lying between them. The full variable domain, in which reference TRBV2 and TRBJ1-3 provide the parts outside the CDR3, is EPEVTQTPSHQVTQMGQEVILRCVPISNHLYFYWYRQILGQKVEFLVSFYNNEISEKSEIFDDQFSVERPDGSNFTLKIRSTKLEDSAMYFCASSGQGYGNTIYFGEGSWLTVV.

V usage is TRBV5-1 and J usage is TRBJ1-4; 10 nucleotides align to TRBD1. The germline V gene has CDR1 SGHRS and CDR2 YFSETQ. This CDR3 has 15 amino acids. J lost 8 bases, V lost 4 bases, and 8 bases had no gene match. The DNA for the CDR3 is TGCGCCAGCAGCCCTGGGACAGGGGAAAGGGAAAAACTGTTTTTT. Amino acids: CASSPGTGEREKLFF.